This TCR beta chain was recovered during a study of blood T cell repertoires in COVID-19. The wider study: In each case, the material was cDNA or gDNA derived from T cells, B-cell-depleted T cells, or PBMCs.

Here immunoSEQ multiplex PCR was the method, and the copy in TCRdb shows in-frame clones only, minus some. The top ten clones hold about 7.7% of a sample with 150,000 or so clones, about 80% of them seen once. From germline, CDR1 is DFQATT and CDR2 SNEGSKA (reference sequence). The CDR3 has 13 amino acids. The V end lost 3 bases, the J end lost 4 bases, and 11 bases lay between the germline ends. This chain connects TRBV20-1 to TRBJ2-3; TRBD2 might be the D (6 bases). Sequencing used peripheral blood. The sequence came from a woman in her forties with COVID-19, enrolled during active disease. The CDR3 loop reads CSASRLVSDTQYF. CDR3 in DNA: TGCAGTGCTAGTAGACTAGTCTCAGATACGCAGTATTTT.